This T cell receptor (beta chain) stems from a study of cytomegalovirus exposure and HLA in healthy donors. The CDR3 runs 13 residues. Germline V gives CDR1 MNHNS, CDR2 SASEGT. Trimming stripped 10 bases from V and 1 base from J, with 12 bases between. Sequencing used immunoSEQ multiplex PCR; TCRdb keeps in-frame clones, though not all of them. The sample lists over 250,000 clones, about 85% seen once, with about 1.2% in the top ten. Sequenced: PBMCs. J is TRBJ2-3 and V is TRBV6-1; D not certain. The TCR comes from a woman in her twenties or thirties in good health and CMV-seropositive. The CDR3 reads CATRFRGTDTQYF. The CDR3 DNA reads as TGTGCCACCCGCTTTCGGGGCACAGATACGCAGTATTTT.